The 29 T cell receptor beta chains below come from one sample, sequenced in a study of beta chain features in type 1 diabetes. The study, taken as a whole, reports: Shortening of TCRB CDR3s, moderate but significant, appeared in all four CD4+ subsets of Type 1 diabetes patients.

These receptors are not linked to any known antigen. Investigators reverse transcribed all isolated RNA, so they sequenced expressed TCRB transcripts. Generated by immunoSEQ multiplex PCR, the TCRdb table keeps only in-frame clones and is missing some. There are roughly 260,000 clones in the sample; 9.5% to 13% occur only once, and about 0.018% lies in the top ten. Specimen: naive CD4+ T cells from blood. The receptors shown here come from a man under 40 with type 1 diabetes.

In DNA form, the CDR3 reads TGTGCCAGCAGCTTGACAGGGAGCACTGAAGCTTTCTTT. It specifies CASSLTGSTEAFF. This chain joins TRBV5-6 and TRBJ1-1; D might be TRBD1 (6 bases). V lost 1 base, J lost 4 bases, and 8 bases lay in between. CDR3 length: 13 residues. In germline, CDR1 is SGHDT, CDR2 YYEEEE.

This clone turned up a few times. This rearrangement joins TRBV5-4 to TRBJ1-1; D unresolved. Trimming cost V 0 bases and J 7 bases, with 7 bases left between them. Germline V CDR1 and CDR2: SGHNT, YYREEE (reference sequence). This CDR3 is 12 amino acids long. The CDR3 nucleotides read TGTGCCAGCAGCTTGGGGCAGATTGAAGCTTTCTTT. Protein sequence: CASSLGQIEAFF.

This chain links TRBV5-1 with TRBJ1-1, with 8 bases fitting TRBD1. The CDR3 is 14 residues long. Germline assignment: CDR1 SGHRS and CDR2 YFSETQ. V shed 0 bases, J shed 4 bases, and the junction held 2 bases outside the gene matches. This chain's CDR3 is CASSLGTGSTEAFF. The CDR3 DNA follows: TGCGCCAGCAGCTTGGGGACAGGGAGCACTGAAGCTTTCTTT.

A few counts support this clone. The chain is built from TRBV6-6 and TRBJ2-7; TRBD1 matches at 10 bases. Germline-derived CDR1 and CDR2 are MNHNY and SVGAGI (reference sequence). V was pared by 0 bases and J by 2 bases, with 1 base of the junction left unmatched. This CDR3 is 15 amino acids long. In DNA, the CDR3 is TGTGCCAGCAGTTACTCGGGACAGGGGACCTACGAGCAGTACTTC. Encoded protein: CASSYSGQGTYEQYF.

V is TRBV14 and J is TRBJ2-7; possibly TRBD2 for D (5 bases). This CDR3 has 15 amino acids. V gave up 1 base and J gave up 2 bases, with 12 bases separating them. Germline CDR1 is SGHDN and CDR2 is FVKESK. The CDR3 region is CASSQGRGWAYEQYF. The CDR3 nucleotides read TGTGCCAGCAGCCAAGGCCGGGGATGGGCCTACGAGCAGTACTTC.

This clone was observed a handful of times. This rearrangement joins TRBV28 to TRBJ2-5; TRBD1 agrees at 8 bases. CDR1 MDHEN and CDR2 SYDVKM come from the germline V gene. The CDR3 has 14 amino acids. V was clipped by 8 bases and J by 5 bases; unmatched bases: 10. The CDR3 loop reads CASGDFQGAETQYF. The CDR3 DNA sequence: TGTGCCAGCGGAGACTTTCAGGGGGCGGAGACCCAGTACTTC.

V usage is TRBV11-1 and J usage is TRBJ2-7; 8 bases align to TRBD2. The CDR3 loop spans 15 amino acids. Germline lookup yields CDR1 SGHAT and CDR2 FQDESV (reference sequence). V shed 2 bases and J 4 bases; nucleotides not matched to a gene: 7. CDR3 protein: CASSLREAGAYEQYF. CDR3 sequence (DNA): TGTGCCAGCAGCTTAAGGGAAGCGGGGGCGTACGAGCAGTACTTC.

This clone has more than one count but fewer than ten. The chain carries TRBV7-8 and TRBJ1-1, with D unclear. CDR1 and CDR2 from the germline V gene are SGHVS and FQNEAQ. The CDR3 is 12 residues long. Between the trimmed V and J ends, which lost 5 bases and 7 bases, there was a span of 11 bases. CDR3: CASSLRRGEAFF. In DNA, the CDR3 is TGTGCCAGCAGCCTCCGCCGAGGTGAAGCTTTCTTT.

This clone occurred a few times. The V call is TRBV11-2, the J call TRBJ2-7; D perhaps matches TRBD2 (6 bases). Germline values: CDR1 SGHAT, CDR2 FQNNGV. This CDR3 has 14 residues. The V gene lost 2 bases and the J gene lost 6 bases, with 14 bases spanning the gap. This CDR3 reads CASSLLGLLAEQYF. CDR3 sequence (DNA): TGTGCCAGCAGCTTATTGGGACTCCTAGCCGAGCAGTACTTC. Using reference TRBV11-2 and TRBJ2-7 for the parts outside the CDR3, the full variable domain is EAGVAQSPRYKIIEKRQSVAFWCNPISGHATLYWYQQILGQGPKLLIQFQNNGVVDDSQLPKDRFSAERLKGVDSTLKIQPAKLEDSAVYLCASSLLGLLAEQYFGPGTRLTVT.

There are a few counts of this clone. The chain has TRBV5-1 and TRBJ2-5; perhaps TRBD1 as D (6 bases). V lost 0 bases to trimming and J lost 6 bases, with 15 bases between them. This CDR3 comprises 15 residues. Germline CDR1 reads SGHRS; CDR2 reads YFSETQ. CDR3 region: CASSLEGQGSQTQYF. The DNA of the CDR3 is TGCGCCAGCAGCTTGGAAGGCCAGGGGTCCCAGACCCAGTACTTC. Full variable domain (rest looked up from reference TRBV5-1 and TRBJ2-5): KAGVTQTPRYLIKTRGQQVTLSCSPISGHRSVSWYQQTPGQGLQFLFEYFSETQRNKGNFPGRFSGRQFSNSRSEMNVSTLELGDSALYLCASSLEGQGSQTQYFGPGTRLLVL.

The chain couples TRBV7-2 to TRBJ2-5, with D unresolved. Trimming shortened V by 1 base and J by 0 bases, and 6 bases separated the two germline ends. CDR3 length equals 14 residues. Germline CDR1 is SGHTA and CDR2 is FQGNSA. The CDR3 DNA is TGTGCCAGCAGCTTAGGCGGAGACCAAGAGACCCAGTACTTC. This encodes CASSLGGDQETQYF.

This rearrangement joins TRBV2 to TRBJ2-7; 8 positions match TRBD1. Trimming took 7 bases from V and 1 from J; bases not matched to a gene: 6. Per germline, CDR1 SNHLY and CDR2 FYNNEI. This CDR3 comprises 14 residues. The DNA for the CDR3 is TGTGCCAGCACGAGGACAGGGATGTCCTACGAGCAGTACTTC. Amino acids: CASTRTGMSYEQYF.

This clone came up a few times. The DNA for the CDR3 is TGTGCCAGCAGCTCGTCAGGGACAGGCGGGAATCAGCCCCAGCATTTT. This sequence encodes CASSSSGTGGNQPQHF. The V and J genes are TRBV5-6 and TRBJ1-5; 8 nucleotides align to TRBD1. V lost 3 bases and J lost 4; bases outside the gene matches: 9. This CDR3 is 16 amino acids long. The V gene's germline CDR1 is SGHDT and CDR2 YYEEEE.

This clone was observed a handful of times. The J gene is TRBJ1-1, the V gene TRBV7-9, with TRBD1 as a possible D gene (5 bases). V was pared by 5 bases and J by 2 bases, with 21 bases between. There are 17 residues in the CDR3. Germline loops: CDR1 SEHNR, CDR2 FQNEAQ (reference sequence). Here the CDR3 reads CASSIRGISGGNTEAFF. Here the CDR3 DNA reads TGTGCCAGCAGCATTAGGGGTATTTCGGGAGGTAACACTGAAGCTTTCTTT. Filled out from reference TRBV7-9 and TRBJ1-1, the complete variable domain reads DTGVSQNPRHKITKRGQNVTFRCDPISEHNRLYWYRQTLGQGPEFLTYFQNEAQLEKSRLLSDRFSAERPKGSFSTLEIQRTEQGDSAMYLCASSIRGISGGNTEAFFGQGTRLTVV.

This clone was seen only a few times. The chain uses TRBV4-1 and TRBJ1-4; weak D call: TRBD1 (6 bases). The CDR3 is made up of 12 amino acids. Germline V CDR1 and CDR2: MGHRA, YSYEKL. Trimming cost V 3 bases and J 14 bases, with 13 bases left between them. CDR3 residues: CASSQDSLNLFF. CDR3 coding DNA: TGCGCCAGCAGCCAGGACAGCCTGAACCTGTTTTTT.

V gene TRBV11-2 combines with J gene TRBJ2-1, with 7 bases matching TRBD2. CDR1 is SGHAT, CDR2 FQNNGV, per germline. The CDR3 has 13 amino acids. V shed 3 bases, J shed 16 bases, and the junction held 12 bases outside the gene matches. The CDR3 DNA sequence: TGTGCCAGCAGCTTTACGGCCAGGACTAGGGGCTTCTTC. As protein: CASSFTARTRGFF.

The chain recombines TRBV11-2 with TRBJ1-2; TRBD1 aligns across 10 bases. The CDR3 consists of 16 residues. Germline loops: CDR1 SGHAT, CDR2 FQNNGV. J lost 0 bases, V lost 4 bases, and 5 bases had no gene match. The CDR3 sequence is CASSSDRGRANYGYTF. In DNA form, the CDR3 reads TGTGCCAGCAGCTCCGACAGGGGGCGAGCTAACTATGGCTACACCTTC. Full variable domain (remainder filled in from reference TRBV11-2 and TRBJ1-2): EAGVAQSPRYKIIEKRQSVAFWCNPISGHATLYWYQQILGQGPKLLIQFQNNGVVDDSQLPKDRFSAERLKGVDSTLKIQPAKLEDSAVYLCASSSDRGRANYGYTFGSGTRLTVV.

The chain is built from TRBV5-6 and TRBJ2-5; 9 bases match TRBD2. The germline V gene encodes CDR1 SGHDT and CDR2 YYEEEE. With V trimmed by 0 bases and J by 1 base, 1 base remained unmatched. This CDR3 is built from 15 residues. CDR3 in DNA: TGTGCCAGCAGCTTGGAGCGGGGGGCCCAAGAGACCCAGTACTTC. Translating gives CASSLERGAQETQYF.

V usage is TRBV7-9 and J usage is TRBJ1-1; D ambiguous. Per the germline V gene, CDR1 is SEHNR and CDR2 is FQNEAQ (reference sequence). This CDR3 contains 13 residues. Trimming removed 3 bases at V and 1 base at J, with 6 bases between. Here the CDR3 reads CASSFGSNTEAFF. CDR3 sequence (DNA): TGTGCCAGCAGCTTCGGTTCGAACACTGAAGCTTTCTTT.

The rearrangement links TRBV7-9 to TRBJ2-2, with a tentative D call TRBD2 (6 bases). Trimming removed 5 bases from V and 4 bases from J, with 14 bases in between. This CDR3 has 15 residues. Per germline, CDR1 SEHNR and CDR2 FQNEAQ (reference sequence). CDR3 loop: CASSPFGGGTGELFF. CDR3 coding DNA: TGTGCCAGCAGCCCCTTCGGGGGAGGCACCGGGGAGCTGTTTTTT.

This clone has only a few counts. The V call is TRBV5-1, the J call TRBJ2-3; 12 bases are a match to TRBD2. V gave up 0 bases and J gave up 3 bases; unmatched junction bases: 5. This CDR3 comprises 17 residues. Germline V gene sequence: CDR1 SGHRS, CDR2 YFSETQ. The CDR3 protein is CASSLGTGTSGTDTQYF. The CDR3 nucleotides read TGCGCCAGCAGCTTGGGCACCGGGACTAGCGGGACAGATACGCAGTATTTT.

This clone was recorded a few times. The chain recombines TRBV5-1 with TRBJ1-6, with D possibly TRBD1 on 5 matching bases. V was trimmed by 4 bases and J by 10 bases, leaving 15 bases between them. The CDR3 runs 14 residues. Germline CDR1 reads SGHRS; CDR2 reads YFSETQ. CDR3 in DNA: TGCGCCAGCAGCGAAGGACAAGTAGAATCACCCCTCCACTTT. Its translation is CASSEGQVESPLHF.

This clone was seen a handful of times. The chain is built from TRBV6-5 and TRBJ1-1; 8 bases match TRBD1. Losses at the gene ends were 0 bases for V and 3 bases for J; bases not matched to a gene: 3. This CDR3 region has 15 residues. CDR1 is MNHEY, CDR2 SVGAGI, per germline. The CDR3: CASSYSYRGDTEAFF. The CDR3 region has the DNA TGTGCCAGCAGTTACTCCTACAGGGGGGACACTGAAGCTTTCTTT.

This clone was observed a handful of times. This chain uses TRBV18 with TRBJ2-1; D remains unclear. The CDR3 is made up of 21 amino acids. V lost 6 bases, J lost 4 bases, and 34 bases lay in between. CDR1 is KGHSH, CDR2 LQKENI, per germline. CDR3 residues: CASSPSIVNRNDPRRYNEQFF. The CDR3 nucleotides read TGTGCCAGCTCGCCAAGTATTGTAAACCGGAATGACCCCCGGAGATACAATGAGCAGTTCTTC.

For the CDR3, the DNA is TGTGCCAGCAGACAGGGGGGACCGAGTGGTAATCAGCCCCAGCATTTT. Its protein is CASRQGGPSGNQPQHF. The rearrangement links TRBV7-2 to TRBJ1-5; 8 nucleotides match TRBD1. From germline, CDR1 is SGHTA and CDR2 FQGNSA. The CDR3 sequence is 16 residues long. The V segment lost 6 bases and the J segment 4 bases; nucleotides outside the gene matches: 11.

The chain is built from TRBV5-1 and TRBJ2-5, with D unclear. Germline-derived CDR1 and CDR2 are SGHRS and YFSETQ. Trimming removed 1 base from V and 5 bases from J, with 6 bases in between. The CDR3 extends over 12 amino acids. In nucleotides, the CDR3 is TGCGCCAGCAGCTTGTTACAGGAGACCCAGTACTTC. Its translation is CASSLLQETQYF.

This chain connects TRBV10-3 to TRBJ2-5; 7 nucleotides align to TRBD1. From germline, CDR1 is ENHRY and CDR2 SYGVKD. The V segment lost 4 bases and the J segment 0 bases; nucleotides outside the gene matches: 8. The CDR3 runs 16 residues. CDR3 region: CAISAAQGSYQETQYF. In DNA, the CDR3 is TGTGCCATCAGTGCGGCACAGGGGAGTTACCAAGAGACCCAGTACTTC.

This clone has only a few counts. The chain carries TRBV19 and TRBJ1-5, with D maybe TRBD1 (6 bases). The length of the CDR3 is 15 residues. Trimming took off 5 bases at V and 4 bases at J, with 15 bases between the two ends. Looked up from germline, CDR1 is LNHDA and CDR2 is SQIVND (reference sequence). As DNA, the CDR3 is TGTGCCAGTAGTGCTACAGGGAACCGGAATCAGCCCCAGCATTTT. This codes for CASSATGNRNQPQHF.

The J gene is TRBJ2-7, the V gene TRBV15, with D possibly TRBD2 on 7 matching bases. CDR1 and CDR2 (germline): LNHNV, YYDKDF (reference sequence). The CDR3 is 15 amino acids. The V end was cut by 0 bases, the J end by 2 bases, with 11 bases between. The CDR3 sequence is CATSRDRGATYEQYF. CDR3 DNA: TGTGCCACCAGCAGAGATCGGGGGGCCACCTACGAGCAGTACTTC.